These 8 T cell receptor beta chains came from one sample sequenced in a study of early T cells in non-severe SARS-CoV-2 infection. Via MiXCR, TCRdb re-called the 5' RACE reads, giving one row per CDR3 protein. The sample comprises some 98,000 distinct CDR3 sequences, approximately 10% of which are singletons, and approximately 5% rests with the top ten. The sample consisted of whole blood. The origin of the receptors is an adult who was a healthcare worker with PCR-confirmed SARS-CoV-2 infection or an uninfected control (not recorded which).

This chain connects TRBV20-1 to TRBJ2-7; 7 bases match TRBD2. Trimming at V came to 6 bases and at J to 6 bases, leaving 5 bases not matched to a gene. This CDR3 is built from 11 residues. Germline assignment: CDR1 DFQATT and CDR2 SNEGSKA (reference sequence). In DNA, the CDR3 is TGCAGTGCCGGACTAGTTGGCGAGCAGTACTTC. It specifies CSAGLVGEQYF.

This clonotype has at least ten counts. The rearrangement links TRBV19 to TRBJ2-1, with D possibly matching TRBD2 (6 bases). The CDR3 loop spans 15 amino acids. The germline CDR1 and CDR2 sequences are LNHDA and SQIVND (reference sequence). Trimming stripped 3 bases from V and 7 bases from J, with 16 bases between. CDR3 DNA: TGTGCCAGTAGTATGGTCGGGGGTGGACGAAATGAGCAGTTCTTC. The encoded protein is CASSMVGGGRNEQFF.

This clonotype was counted a few times. The chain carries TRBV20-1 and TRBJ2-7; 10 bases map to TRBD1. Unmatched junction bases numbered 13, after V lost 3 bases and J lost 2 bases. The CDR3 length is 17 residues. The germline gives CDR1 DFQATT, CDR2 SNEGSKA (reference sequence). CDR3 nucleotides: TGCAGTGCTAGTGGGTTGGGATCGGACAGGGGGACCTACGAGCAGTACTTC. Encoded protein: CSASGLGSDRGTYEQYF.

The chain combines TRBV5-1 with TRBJ2-3; possibly TRBD2 for D (5 bases). V was trimmed by 4 bases and J by 1 base, leaving 10 bases between them. The CDR3 is 14 amino acids. CDR1 is SGHRS, CDR2 YFSETQ, per germline. The CDR3 reads CASSQRTRTDTQYF. The CDR3 bases are TGCGCCAGCAGCCAGAGGACTCGCACAGATACGCAGTATTTT. The full variable domain, rest sourced from reference TRBV5-1 and TRBJ2-3, is KAGVTQTPRYLIKTRGQQVTLSCSPISGHRSVSWYQQTPGQGLQFLFEYFSETQRNKGNFPGRFSGRQFSNSRSEMNVSTLELGDSALYLCASSQRTRTDTQYFGPGTRLTVL.

The rearrangement joins TRBV20-1 to TRBJ1-2; 11 bases fit TRBD1. V shed 3 bases, J shed 5 bases, and the junction held 5 bases outside the gene matches. The length of the CDR3 is 14 residues. The germline V gene encodes CDR1 DFQATT and CDR2 SNEGSKA (reference sequence). CDR3 residues: CSARGQGVVYGYTF. The DNA for the CDR3 is TGCAGTGCTAGGGGACAGGGGGTAGTATATGGCTACACCTTC.

V and J are TRBV27 and TRBJ1-4, with unresolved D. Germline loops: CDR1 MNHEY, CDR2 SMNVEV (reference sequence). V was clipped by 2 bases and J by 0 bases, with 13 bases between them. The CDR3 extends over 17 amino acids. The CDR3 nucleotides read TGTGCCAGCAGTTTAATAGGGTTTGGTGCAACTAATGAAAAACTGTTTTTT. This sequence encodes CASSLIGFGATNEKLFF.

This clonotype was counted ten times or more. V usage is TRBV4-1 and J usage is TRBJ1-2; D is perhaps TRBD1 (6 bases). Germline V gene sequence: CDR1 MGHRA, CDR2 YSYEKL. This CDR3 spans 16 amino acids. V shed 2 bases and J shed 4 bases, with 17 bases lying between them. DNA of the CDR3: TGCGCCAGCAGCCAATCCGGACAGAGACTCAGCTATGGCTACACCTTC. Translating it yields CASSQSGQRLSYGYTF.

This clonotype was found many times. The V and J genes are TRBV6-1 and TRBJ2-7; TRBD1 might be the D (6 bases). Trimming took 6 bases from V and 2 from J, leaving 8 bases between them. The germline gives CDR1 MNHNS, CDR2 SASEGT. This CDR3 is 12 amino acids long. CDR3 sequence reads: CASSNRAYEQYF. The DNA of the CDR3 is TGTGCCAGCAGCAACAGGGCCTACGAGCAGTACTTC.